In its sample, the clone carrying this T cell receptor beta chain was seen a few times. Its target is unknown. The data were taken from a study of T cells in localized non-small cell lung cancer. Study-wide results and limits: Heterogeneity cannot be ruled out, as sequencing used one tumor region only. Clonality of T cells reached its maximum in uninvolved adjacent lung, surpassing tumor. Median around 56 top-100 tumor clones were shared with paired adjacent lung. With higher T cell density in blood came longer overall survival.

Deletions cut 1 base from V and 4 bases from J, with 6 bases between. Germline CDR1 and CDR2: SGHNT and YYREEE (reference sequence). The CDR3 contains 12 residues. Profiling relied on immunoSEQ multiplex PCR, and the TCRdb table lists in-frame clones only, not all of them. The sample yields tens of thousands of clones, 80% seen once. The material was peripheral blood, obtained before any cancer treatment. The origin of this receptor is a female donor of 60 years or more with stage I lung adenocarcinoma. The chain joins TRBV5-4 to TRBJ2-7, with D possibly TRBD1 on 6 matching bases. CDR3 in amino acids: CASSLQGYEQYF. The CDR3 DNA reads TGTGCCAGCAGCTTGCAGGGGTACGAGCAGTACTTC. Looking up the rest from reference TRBV5-4 and TRBJ2-7 gives the full variable domain: ETGVTQSPTHLIKTRGQQVTLRCSSQSGHNTVSWYQQALGQGPQFIFQYYREEENGRGNFPPRFSGLQFPNYSSELNVNALELDDSALYLCASSLQGYEQYFGPGTRLTVT.